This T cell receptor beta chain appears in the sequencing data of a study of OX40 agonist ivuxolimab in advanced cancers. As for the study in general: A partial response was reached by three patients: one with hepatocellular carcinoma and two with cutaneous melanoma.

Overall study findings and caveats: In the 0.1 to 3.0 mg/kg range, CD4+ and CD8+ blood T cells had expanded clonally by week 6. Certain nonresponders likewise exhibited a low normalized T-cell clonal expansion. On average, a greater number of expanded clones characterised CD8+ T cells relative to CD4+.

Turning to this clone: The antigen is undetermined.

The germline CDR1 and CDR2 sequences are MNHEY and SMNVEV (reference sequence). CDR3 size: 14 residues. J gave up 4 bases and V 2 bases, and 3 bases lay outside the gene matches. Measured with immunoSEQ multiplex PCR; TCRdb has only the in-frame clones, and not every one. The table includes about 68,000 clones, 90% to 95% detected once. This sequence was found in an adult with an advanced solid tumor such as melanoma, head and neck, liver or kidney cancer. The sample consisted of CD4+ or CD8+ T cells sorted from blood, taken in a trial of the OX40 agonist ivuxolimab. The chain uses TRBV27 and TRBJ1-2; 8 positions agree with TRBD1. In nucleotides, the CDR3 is TGTGCCAGCAGTTTAACAGGGGGAATCTATGGCTACACCTTC. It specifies CASSLTGGIYGYTF.